This TCR beta chain was found in a study of cytomegalovirus exposure and HLA in healthy donors. General study results and limits: Common viral pathogens were later found to be apparently linked to several of the most significant clusters.

The study ran its PCR with 60 Vbeta and 13 Jbeta primers. Generated by immunoSEQ multiplex PCR, the TCRdb table keeps only in-frame clones and is missing some. The sample comprises some 140,000 clones, about 9.2% of which are singletons, and 6.5% to 9% rests with the top ten. A remark on this clone: Its antigen is not identified.

V gave up 7 bases and J gave up 9 bases, with 16 bases separating them. CDR1 MNHEY and CDR2 SMNVEV come from the germline V gene (reference sequence). There are 13 residues in the CDR3. The receptor was derived from a woman aged 40 to 55 in good health and CMV-seropositive. This chain connects TRBV27 to TRBJ2-1; D is perhaps TRBD1 (5 bases). The sequencing sample was made of PBMCs. CDR3 residues: CASTTGQGAEQFF. For the CDR3, the DNA is TGTGCCAGCACCACGGGCCAAGGGGCTGAGCAGTTCTTC.